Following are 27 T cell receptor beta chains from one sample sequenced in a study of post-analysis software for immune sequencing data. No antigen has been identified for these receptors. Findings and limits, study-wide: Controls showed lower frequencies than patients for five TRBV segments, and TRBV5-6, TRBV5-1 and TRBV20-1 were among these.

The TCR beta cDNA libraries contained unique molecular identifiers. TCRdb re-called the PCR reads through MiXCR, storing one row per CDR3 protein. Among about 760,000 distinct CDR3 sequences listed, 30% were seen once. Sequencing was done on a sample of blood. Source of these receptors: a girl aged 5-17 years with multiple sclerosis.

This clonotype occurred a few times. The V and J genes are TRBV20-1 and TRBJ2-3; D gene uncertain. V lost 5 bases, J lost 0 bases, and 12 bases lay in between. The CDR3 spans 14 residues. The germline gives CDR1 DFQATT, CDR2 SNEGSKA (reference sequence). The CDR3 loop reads CSAAQPGSTDTQYF. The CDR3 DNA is TGCAGTGCTGCGCAACCCGGGAGCACAGATACGCAGTATTTT.

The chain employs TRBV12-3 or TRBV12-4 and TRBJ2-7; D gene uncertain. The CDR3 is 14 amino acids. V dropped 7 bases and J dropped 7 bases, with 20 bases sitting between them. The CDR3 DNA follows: TGTGCCAGCACCTTGGGGATACACCCGAATGAGCAGTACTTC. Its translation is CASTLGIHPNEQYF.

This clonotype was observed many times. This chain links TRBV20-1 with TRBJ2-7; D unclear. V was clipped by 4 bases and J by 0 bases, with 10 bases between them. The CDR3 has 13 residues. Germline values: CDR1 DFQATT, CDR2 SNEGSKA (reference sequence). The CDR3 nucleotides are TGCAGTGCTAATTTGGTGGTCTCCTACGAGCAGTACTTC. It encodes CSANLVVSYEQYF.

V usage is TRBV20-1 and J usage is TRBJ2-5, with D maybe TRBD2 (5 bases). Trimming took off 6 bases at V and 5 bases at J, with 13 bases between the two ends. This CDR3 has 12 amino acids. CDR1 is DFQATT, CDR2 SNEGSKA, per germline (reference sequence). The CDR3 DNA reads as TGCAGTGCCCGGTCTAGCAGGGAGACCCAGTACTTC. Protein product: CSARSSRETQYF.

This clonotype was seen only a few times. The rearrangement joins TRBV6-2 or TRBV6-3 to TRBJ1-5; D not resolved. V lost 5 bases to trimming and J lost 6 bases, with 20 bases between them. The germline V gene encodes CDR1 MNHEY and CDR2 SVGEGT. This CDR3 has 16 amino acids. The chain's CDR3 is CASSTPRGLVGQPQHF. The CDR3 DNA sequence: TGTGCCAGCAGTACACCCCGTGGGCTTGTGGGTCAGCCCCAGCATTTT.

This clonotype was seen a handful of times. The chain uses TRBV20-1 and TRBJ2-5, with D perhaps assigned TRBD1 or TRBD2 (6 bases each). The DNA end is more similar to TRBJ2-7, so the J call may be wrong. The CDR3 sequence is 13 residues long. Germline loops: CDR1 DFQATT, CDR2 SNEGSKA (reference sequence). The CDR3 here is CSAGGDTDYEQYF. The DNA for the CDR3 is TGCAGTGCCGGCGGGGACACCGACTACGAGCAGTACTTC.

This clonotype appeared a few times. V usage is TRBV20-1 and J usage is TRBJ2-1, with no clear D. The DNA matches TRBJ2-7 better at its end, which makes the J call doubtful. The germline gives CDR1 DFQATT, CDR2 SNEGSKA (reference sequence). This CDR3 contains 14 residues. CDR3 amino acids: CSASGQVSYNEQYF. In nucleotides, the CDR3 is TGCAGTGCTAGCGGCCAGGTCTCCTACAATGAGCAGTACTTC.

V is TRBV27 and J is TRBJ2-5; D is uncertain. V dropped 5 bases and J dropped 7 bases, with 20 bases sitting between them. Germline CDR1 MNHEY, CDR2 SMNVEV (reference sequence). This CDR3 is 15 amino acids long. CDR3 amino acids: CASSASGSLGRTQYF. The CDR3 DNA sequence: TGTGCCAGCAGTGCCTCCGGGTCCCTAGGTCGGACCCAGTACTTC.

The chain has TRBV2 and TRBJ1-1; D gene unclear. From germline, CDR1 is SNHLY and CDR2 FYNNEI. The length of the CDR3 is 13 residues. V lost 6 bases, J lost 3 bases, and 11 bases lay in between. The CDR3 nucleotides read TGTGCCAGCAGGGACCTAGCCGACACTGAAGCTTTCTTT. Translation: CASRDLADTEAFF.

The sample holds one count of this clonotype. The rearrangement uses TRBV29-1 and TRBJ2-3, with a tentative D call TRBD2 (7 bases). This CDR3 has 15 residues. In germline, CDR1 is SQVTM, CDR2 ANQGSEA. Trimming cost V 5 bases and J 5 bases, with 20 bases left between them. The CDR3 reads CSVSPLGGPEDTQYF. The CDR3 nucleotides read TGCAGCGTTTCCCCCCTGGGGGGGCCGGAAGATACGCAGTATTTT.

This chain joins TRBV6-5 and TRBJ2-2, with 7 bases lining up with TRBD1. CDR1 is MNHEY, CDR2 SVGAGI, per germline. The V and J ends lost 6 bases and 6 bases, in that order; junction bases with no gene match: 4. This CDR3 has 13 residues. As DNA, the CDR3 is TGTGCCAGCAGAGACAGGGTCGCCGGGGAGCTGTTTTTT. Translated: CASRDRVAGELFF.

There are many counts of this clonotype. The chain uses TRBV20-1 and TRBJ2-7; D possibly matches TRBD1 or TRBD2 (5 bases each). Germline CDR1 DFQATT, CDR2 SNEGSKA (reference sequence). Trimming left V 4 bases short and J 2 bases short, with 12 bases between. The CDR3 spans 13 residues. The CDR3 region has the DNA TGCAGTGCTAAGGCCGGGACGGCCTACGAGCAGTACTTC. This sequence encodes CSAKAGTAYEQYF.

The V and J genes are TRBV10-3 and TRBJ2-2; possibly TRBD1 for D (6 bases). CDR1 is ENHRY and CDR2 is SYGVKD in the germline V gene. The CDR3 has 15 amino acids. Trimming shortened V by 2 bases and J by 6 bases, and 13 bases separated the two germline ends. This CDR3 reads CAISEVQGKAGELFF. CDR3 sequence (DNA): TGTGCCATCAGTGAGGTACAGGGAAAAGCCGGGGAGCTGTTTTTT.

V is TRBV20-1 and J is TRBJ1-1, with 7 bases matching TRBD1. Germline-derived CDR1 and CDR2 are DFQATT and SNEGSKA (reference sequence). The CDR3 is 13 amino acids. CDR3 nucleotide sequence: TGCAGGGCGAGGGACAGAAGGAACACTGAAGCTTTCTTT. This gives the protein CRARDRRNTEAFF.

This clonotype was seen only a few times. The CDR3 region is CASSPDGRGRETQYF. DNA for the CDR3: TGTGCCAGCAGCCCGGATGGCAGGGGGAGGGAGACCCAGTACTTC. The V gene is TRBV7-2, the J gene TRBJ2-7; D possibly corresponds to TRBD1 (7 bases). The DNA end is a closer match to TRBJ2-5, so the J assignment may be wrong. The CDR3 is 15 amino acids. Germline V lookup: CDR1 SGHTA, CDR2 FQGNSA.

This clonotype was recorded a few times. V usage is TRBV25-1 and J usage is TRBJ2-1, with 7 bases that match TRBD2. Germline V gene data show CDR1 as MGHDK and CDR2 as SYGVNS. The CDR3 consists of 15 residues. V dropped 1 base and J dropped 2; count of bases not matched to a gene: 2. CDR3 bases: TGTGCCAGCAGTGAATCGGGAGGTACCTACAATGAGCAGTTCTTC. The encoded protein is CASSESGGTYNEQFF.

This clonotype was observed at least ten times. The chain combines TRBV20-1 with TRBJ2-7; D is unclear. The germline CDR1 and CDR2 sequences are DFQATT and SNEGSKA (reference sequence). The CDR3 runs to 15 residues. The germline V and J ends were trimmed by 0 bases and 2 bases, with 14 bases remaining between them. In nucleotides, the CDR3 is TGCAGTGCTAGAGATGAGAGGAGACTCACCTACGAGCAGTACTTC. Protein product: CSARDERRLTYEQYF.

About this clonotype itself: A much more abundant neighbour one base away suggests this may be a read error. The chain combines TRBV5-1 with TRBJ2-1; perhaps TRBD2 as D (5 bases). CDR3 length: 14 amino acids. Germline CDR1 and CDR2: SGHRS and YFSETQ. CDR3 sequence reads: CVSSGRVQVDEQFF. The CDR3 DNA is TGCGTCAGCAGCGGCCGAGTCCAAGTCGATGAGCAGTTCTTC.

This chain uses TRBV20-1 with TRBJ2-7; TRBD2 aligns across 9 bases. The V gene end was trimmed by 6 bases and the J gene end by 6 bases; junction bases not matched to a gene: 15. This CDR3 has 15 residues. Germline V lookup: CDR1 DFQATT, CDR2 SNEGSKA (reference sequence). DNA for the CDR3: TGCAGTGCCGCCAGGATTAGCGGGAGTCGGGGCGAGCAGTACTTC. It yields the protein CSAARISGSRGEQYF.

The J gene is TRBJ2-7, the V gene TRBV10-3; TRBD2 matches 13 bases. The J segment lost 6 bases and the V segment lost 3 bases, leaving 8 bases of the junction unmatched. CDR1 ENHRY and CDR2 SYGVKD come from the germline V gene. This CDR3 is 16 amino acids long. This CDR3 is CAISERLAGGHGEQYF. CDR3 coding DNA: TGTGCCATCAGTGAACGACTAGCGGGAGGCCATGGCGAGCAGTACTTC.

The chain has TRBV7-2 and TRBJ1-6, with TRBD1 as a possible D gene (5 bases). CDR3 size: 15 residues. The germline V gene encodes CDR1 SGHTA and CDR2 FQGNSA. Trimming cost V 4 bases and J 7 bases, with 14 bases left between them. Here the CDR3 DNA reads TGTGCCAGCAGCTCAGAAGGGACGGAAAATTCACCCCTCCACTTT. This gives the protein CASSSEGTENSPLHF.

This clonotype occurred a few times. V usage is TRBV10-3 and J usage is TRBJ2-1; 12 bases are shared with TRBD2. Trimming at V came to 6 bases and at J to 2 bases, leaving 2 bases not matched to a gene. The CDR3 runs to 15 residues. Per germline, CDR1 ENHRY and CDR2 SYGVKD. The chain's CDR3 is CAIRTSGGTYNEQFF. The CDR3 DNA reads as TGTGCCATCAGAACTAGCGGGGGGACCTACAATGAGCAGTTCTTC.

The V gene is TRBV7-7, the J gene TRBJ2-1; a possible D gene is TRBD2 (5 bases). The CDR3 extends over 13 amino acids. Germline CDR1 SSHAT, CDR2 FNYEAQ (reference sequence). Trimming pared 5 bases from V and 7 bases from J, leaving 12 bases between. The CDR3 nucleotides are TGTGCCAGCAGCCAAGGGCCGGGGAATGAGCAGTTCTTC. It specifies CASSQGPGNEQFF.

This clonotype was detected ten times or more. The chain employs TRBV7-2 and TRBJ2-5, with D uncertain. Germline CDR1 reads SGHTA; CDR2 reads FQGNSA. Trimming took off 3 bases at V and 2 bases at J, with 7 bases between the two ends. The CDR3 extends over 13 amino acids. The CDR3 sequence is CASSFLRQETQYF. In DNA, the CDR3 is TGTGCCAGCAGCTTCCTGAGACAAGAGACCCAGTACTTC. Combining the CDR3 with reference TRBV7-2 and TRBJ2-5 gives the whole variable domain GAGVSQSPSNKVTEKGKDVELRCDPISGHTALYWYRQSLGQGLEFLIYFQGNSAPDKSGLPSDRFSAERTGGSVSTLTIQRTQQEDSAVYLCASSFLRQETQYFGPGTRLLVL.

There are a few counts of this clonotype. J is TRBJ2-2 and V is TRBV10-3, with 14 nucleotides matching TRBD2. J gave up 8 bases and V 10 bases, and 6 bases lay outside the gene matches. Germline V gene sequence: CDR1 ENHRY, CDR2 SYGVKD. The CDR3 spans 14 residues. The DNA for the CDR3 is TGTGCCACCGGGACTAGCGGGAGATTGGGGGAGCTGTTTTTT. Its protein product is CATGTSGRLGELFF.

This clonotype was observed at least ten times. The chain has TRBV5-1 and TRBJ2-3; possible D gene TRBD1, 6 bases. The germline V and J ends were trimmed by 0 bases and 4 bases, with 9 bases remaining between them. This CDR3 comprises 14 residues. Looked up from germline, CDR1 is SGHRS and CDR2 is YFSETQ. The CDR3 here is CASSLDAGADTQYF. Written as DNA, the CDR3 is TGCGCCAGCAGCTTGGATGCAGGGGCAGATACGCAGTATTTT.

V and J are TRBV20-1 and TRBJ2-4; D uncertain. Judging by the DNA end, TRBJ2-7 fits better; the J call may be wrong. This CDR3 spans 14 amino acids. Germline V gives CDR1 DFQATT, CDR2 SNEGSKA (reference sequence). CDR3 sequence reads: CSARDRGRFYEQYF. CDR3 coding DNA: TGCAGTGCTAGAGATCGTGGCCGGTTCTACGAGCAGTACTTC.